These 15 T cell receptor beta chains were sequenced from one sample in a study of T cells in Graves' hyperthyroidism and ophthalmopathy. There were TCR beta CDR3 regions amplified from RNA transcripts. Primed by the HTBI set, a first-round RT-PCR was run on the TCR CDR3. TCRdb recomputed calls from the multiplex PCR reads with MiXCR, one row per CDR3 protein. The sample has under 400,000 distinct CDR3 sequences, around 20% seen once. Material: blood. These receptors all stem from a woman aged 45-60 years with Graves' hyperthyroidism.

The table lists this clonotype with a few counts. This chain links TRBV5-1 with TRBJ2-1; 10 bases match TRBD2. The germline V gene has CDR1 SGHRS and CDR2 YFSETQ. The CDR3 sequence is 17 residues long. The V and J ends lost 1 base and 0 bases, in that order; junction bases with no gene match: 4. CDR3 protein: CASSLRASGSSYNEQFF. The CDR3 coding sequence is TGCGCCAGCAGCTTGCGGGCTAGCGGGAGCTCCTACAATGAGCAGTTCTTC.

Remarks on this clonotype: Just one base apart from a much larger clone, this may be a read error. The chain combines TRBV18 with TRBJ2-5; 14 nucleotides agree with TRBD2. CDR1 and CDR2 (germline): KGHSH, LQKENI. The V and J ends lost 4 bases and 7 bases, in that order; junction bases with no gene match: 5. This CDR3 spans 15 amino acids. The CDR3 loop is CASSRGTSGRGTQYF. For the CDR3, the DNA is TGTGCCAGCTCACGGGGGACTAGCGGGAGAGGGACCCAGTACTTC.

This clonotype was seen a handful of times. The chain is built from TRBV6-2 or TRBV6-3 and TRBJ1-6; D is unclear. The CDR3 totals 16 residues. V was trimmed by 4 bases and J by 0 bases, leaving 10 bases between them. The V gene's germline CDR1 is MNHEY and CDR2 SVGEGT. Here the CDR3 reads CASSWAASSYNSPLHF. CDR3 in DNA: TGTGCCAGCAGTTGGGCGGCCAGCTCCTATAATTCACCCCTCCACTTT.

This clonotype has just a few counts. This chain links TRBV6-6 with TRBJ1-2; D uncertain. The CDR3 has 15 amino acids. CDR1 is MNHNY, CDR2 SVGAGI, per germline (reference sequence). V dropped 2 bases and J dropped 7 bases, with 17 bases sitting between them. The CDR3 loop is CASSYGSDSSGGYTF. CDR3 bases: TGTGCCAGCAGTTACGGATCGGACTCTTCGGGTGGCTACACCTTC.

The CDR3 loop is CSARNRGAFGNTIYF. As DNA, the CDR3 is TGCAGTGCTAGAAATCGGGGGGCGTTTGGAAACACCATATATTTT. This chain connects TRBV20-1 to TRBJ1-3; D might be TRBD1 (6 bases). The V end was cut by 2 bases, the J end by 3 bases, with 14 bases between. Germline CDR1 reads DFQATT; CDR2 reads SNEGSKA (reference sequence). The CDR3 spans 15 residues.

This clonotype was seen ten or more times. The chain couples TRBV7-6 to TRBJ2-1, with a possible D match to TRBD1 (6 bases). Trimming removed 4 bases at V and 10 bases at J, with 11 bases between. Looked up from germline, CDR1 is SGHVS and CDR2 is FNYEAQ. CDR3 length: 12 residues. The CDR3 DNA is TGTGCCAGCAGCTCAACAGGGAGCGAGCAGTTCTTC. The encoded protein is CASSSTGSEQFF.

This clonotype occurred many times. The chain combines TRBV28 with TRBJ1-1; a possible D gene is TRBD1 (5 bases). Per germline, CDR1 MDHEN and CDR2 SYDVKM. V was cut by 1 base and J by 4 bases, with 13 bases left in between. The CDR3 length is 15 residues. The CDR3 DNA sequence: TGTGCCAGCAGTTTATCATATGAGGGGCGCACTGAAGCTTTCTTT. It specifies CASSLSYEGRTEAFF.

This clonotype has at least ten counts. This chain joins TRBV7-2 and TRBJ2-3; D remains unclear. Looked up from germline, CDR1 is SGHTA and CDR2 is FQGNSA. V dropped 2 bases and J dropped 5 bases, with 8 bases sitting between them. The CDR3 extends over 13 amino acids. CDR3 region: CASSLSNKDTQYF. The CDR3 nucleotides read TGTGCCAGCAGCTTATCCAACAAAGATACGCAGTATTTT. Looking up the rest from reference TRBV7-2 and TRBJ2-3 gives the full variable domain: GAGVSQSPSNKVTEKGKDVELRCDPISGHTALYWYRQSLGQGLEFLIYFQGNSAPDKSGLPSDRFSAERTGGSVSTLTIQRTQQEDSAVYLCASSLSNKDTQYFGPGTRLTVL.

This clonotype occurred many times. This chain joins TRBV6-2 or TRBV6-3 and TRBJ1-1; TRBD1 matches 11 bases. Germline V gene lookup returns CDR1 MNHEY and CDR2 SVGEGT. CDR3 length: 15 amino acids. V was clipped by 6 bases and J by 4 bases; unmatched bases: 7. This CDR3 is CASSSAGTGGTEAFF. The CDR3 bases are TGTGCCAGCAGCTCCGCTGGGACAGGGGGCACTGAAGCTTTCTTT.

This sequence joins TRBV28 and TRBJ2-3; 10 bases are a match to TRBD2. The V gene end was trimmed by 6 bases and the J gene end by 3 bases; junction bases not matched to a gene: 9. Germline CDR1 and CDR2: MDHEN and SYDVKM. The CDR3 runs to 16 residues. CDR3 amino acids: CASRASGSISTDTQYF. The CDR3 nucleotides are TGTGCCAGCAGGGCTAGCGGGAGTATTTCGACAGATACGCAGTATTTT. Drawing the rest from reference TRBV28 and TRBJ2-3, the complete variable domain is DVKVTQSSRYLVKRTGEKVFLECVQDMDHENMFWYRQDPGLGLRLIYFSYDVKMKEKGDIPEGYSVSREKKERFSLILESASTNQTSMYLCASRASGSISTDTQYFGPGTRLTVL.

This clonotype appeared many times. The V and J genes are TRBV10-1 and TRBJ2-7; D might be TRBD1 (6 bases). The CDR3 is 14 amino acids. V lost 2 bases and J 2 bases, leaving 10 bases between the germline ends. Germline lookup yields CDR1 WNHNN and CDR2 SYGVQD (reference sequence). This CDR3 is CASSEGGSTYEQYF. The CDR3 region has the DNA TGCGCCAGCAGTGAGGGGGGCTCAACCTACGAGCAGTACTTC.

This clonotype was seen repeatedly, ten times or more. J is TRBJ1-6 and V is TRBV28; no definite D call. CDR1 MDHEN and CDR2 SYDVKM come from the germline V gene. Trimming left V 6 bases short and J 6 bases short, with 12 bases between. This CDR3 is built from 14 residues. CDR3 bases: TGTGCCAGCAGGGGCTCCCCCTTTAATTCACCCCTCCACTTT. Amino acid sequence: CASRGSPFNSPLHF.

The chain carries TRBV20-1 and TRBJ2-3; TRBD1 aligns across 9 bases. CDR3 size: 18 residues. The ends lost 7 bases at V and 4 bases at J; junction bases unmatched: 21. Looked up from germline, CDR1 is DFQATT and CDR2 is SNEGSKA (reference sequence). The CDR3 sequence is CSVTFRDRALRGADTQYF. The CDR3 DNA sequence: TGCAGTGTGACCTTCCGGGACAGGGCTTTGCGTGGCGCAGATACGCAGTATTTT.

This clonotype was found many times. The J gene is TRBJ2-7, the V gene TRBV20-1; 9 bases match TRBD1. The CDR3 has 16 residues. J was trimmed by 0 bases and V by 3 bases; bases with no gene match: 9. Germline loops: CDR1 DFQATT, CDR2 SNEGSKA (reference sequence). CDR3 coding DNA: TGCAGTGCTAGCCGTCCCGGGACAGGGAGCTCCTACGAGCAGTACTTC. It codes for CSASRPGTGSSYEQYF.

This chain connects TRBV19 to TRBJ1-5; 7 bases line up with TRBD1. The CDR3 contains 22 residues. Trimming cost V 0 bases and J 0 bases; bases outside gene matches: 20. From germline, CDR1 is LNHDA and CDR2 SQIVND (reference sequence). In DNA, the CDR3 is TGTGCCAGTAGTATAGATAACAGGGGCTCGGGGTATACGGCGTATAGCAATCAGCCCCAGCATTTT. Amino acids: CASSIDNRGSGYTAYSNQPQHF. Drawing the rest from reference TRBV19 and TRBJ1-5, the complete variable domain is DGGITQSPKYLFRKEGQNVTLSCEQNLNHDAMYWYRQDPGQGLRLIYYSQIVNDFQKGDIAEGYSVSREKKESFPLTVTSAQKNPTAFYLCASSIDNRGSGYTAYSNQPQHFGDGTRLSIL.